Below are 28 T cell receptor beta chains sequenced from a single sample in a study of graft-versus-host responses after intestinal transplantation. This table comes from immunoSEQ multiplex PCR, and its TCRdb copy is limited to in-frame clones, with some not included. The sample includes approximately 74,000 clones, 92% seen only once; the top ten take 0.65% to 0.75%. Source: PBMCs, taken 98 days after intestinal transplantation. These receptors were collected from a human patient who received an intestinal transplant, so some T cells may come from the graft donor.

The genes are TRBV5-8 and TRBJ2-5, with D tentatively TRBD2 (6 bases). Germline CDR1 and CDR2: SGHTS and YDEGEE. The V and J ends lost 5 bases and 4 bases respectively, with 21 bases between them. The CDR3 is made up of 16 amino acids. The CDR3 coding sequence is TGTGCCAGCAGTATGGGGACTTCGGGGTCCTTAGAGACCCAGTACTTC. It encodes CASSMGTSGSLETQYF.

The rearrangement uses TRBV5-1 and TRBJ1-2; 9 bases match TRBD1. The CDR3 runs to 16 residues. V lost 2 bases and J lost 7; bases outside the gene matches: 12. The germline CDR1 and CDR2 sequences are SGHRS and YFSETQ. CDR3 sequence: CASSFGTGGLDGGYTF. CDR3 sequence (DNA): TGCGCCAGCAGCTTCGGTACAGGGGGCTTAGATGGTGGCTACACCTTC.

The chain has TRBV6-5 and TRBJ2-2, with 8 bases fitting TRBD2. V gave up 8 bases and J gave up 2 bases; unmatched junction bases: 7. The CDR3 runs 15 residues. Germline CDR1 MNHEY, CDR2 SVGAGI. CDR3 loop: CASSMAGGNTGELFF. The CDR3 DNA sequence: TGTGCCAGCTCGATGGCGGGGGGAAACACCGGGGAGCTGTTTTTT.

The gene calls are TRBV27 and TRBJ2-7; 9 bases align to TRBD1. Germline CDR1 MNHEY, CDR2 SMNVEV (reference sequence). Trimming removed 10 bases from V and 3 bases from J; junction bases left unmatched: 16. This CDR3 has 16 amino acids. CDR3 nucleotide sequence: TGTGCCAACGCCTTTACAGGGGGCCCGGACCTCTACGAGCAGTACTTC. This codes for CANAFTGGPDLYEQYF.

The chain couples TRBV2 to TRBJ2-7, with a tentative D call TRBD1 (6 bases). V was pared by 4 bases and J by 7 bases, with 17 bases between. Germline V gene lookup returns CDR1 SNHLY and CDR2 FYNNEI. The CDR3 covers 14 residues. CDR3 protein: CASSVKQGVGEQYF. The CDR3 DNA sequence: TGTGCCAGCAGTGTTAAACAGGGCGTTGGGGAGCAGTACTTC.

V gene TRBV7-9 combines with J gene TRBJ2-1; 10 nucleotides align to TRBD2. V lost 5 bases and J lost 0; bases outside the gene matches: 4. This CDR3 contains 16 residues. CDR1 and CDR2 from the germline V gene are SEHNR and FQNEAQ (reference sequence). The CDR3 region is CASSPPSGSSYNEQFF. CDR3 nucleotide sequence: TGTGCCAGCAGCCCCCCTAGCGGGAGCTCCTACAATGAGCAGTTCTTC.

This clone was seen a single time. The chain uses TRBV11-3 and TRBJ2-1; 15 bases align to TRBD2. CDR3 length equals 19 residues. Germline values: CDR1 SGHNT, CDR2 YENEEA. J gave up 2 bases and V 4 bases, and 9 bases lay outside the gene matches. The CDR3 DNA is TGTGCCAGCAGCTCAAAGGGACTAGCGGGAGGAGGTACCTACAATGAGCAGTTCTTC. This encodes CASSSKGLAGGGTYNEQFF.

The CDR3 region is CASSPGREKRYEQYF. For the CDR3, the DNA is TGTGCCAGCTCACCAGGCAGGGAGAAAAGGTACGAGCAGTACTTC. The chain joins TRBV18 to TRBJ2-7, with D possibly being TRBD1 or TRBD2 (5 bases each). V lost 2 bases to trimming and J lost 4 bases, with 15 bases between them. CDR3 length: 15 residues. The germline CDR1 and CDR2 sequences are KGHSH and LQKENI.

The V and J genes are TRBV5-1 and TRBJ1-1, with 7 nucleotides matching TRBD1. Germline V lookup: CDR1 SGHRS, CDR2 YFSETQ. The V and J ends lost 0 bases and 3 bases, in that order; junction bases with no gene match: 2. This CDR3 has 14 amino acids. This chain's CDR3 is CASSLEGQYTEAFF. The DNA of the CDR3 is TGCGCCAGCAGCTTGGAGGGACAGTACACTGAAGCTTTCTTT.

The V and J genes are TRBV7-8 and TRBJ2-7; 10 nucleotides agree with TRBD2. After removal of 4 bases from V and 3 bases from J, the junction contained 6 bases not matched to a gene. This CDR3 is 15 amino acids long. Germline V lookup: CDR1 SGHVS, CDR2 FQNEAQ. The CDR3 region is CASSSWTSGDYEQYF. In nucleotides, the CDR3 is TGTGCCAGCAGCTCTTGGACTAGCGGCGACTACGAGCAGTACTTC.

This chain connects TRBV10-2 to TRBJ1-2, with D tentatively TRBD1 (5 bases). Germline assignment: CDR1 WSHSY and CDR2 SAAADI. Trimming shortened V by 8 bases and J by 5 bases, and 24 bases separated the two germline ends. This CDR3 region has 16 residues. The CDR3 DNA reads TGCGCCAGCCATACAGGAAACTCCCGGGCCACGTATGGCTACACCTTC. Translated, it gives CASHTGNSRATYGYTF.

This sequence joins TRBV12-2 and TRBJ2-1; the table's TRBD2 call for D was not verified on the DNA. TRBV12-2 is a known pseudogene. The CDR3 extends over 17 amino acids. The CDR3 coding sequence is TGTGCAAGTCGCTTAGGTGGTCTAGCGGTGGTCTACAATGAGCAGTTCTTC. It encodes CASRLGGLAVVYNEQFF.

The chain employs TRBV5-1 and TRBJ1-2; 7 positions match TRBD1. The germline V gene encodes CDR1 SGHRS and CDR2 YFSETQ. J was trimmed by 3 bases and V by 3 bases; bases with no gene match: 8. The CDR3 is 15 amino acids. CDR3 residues: CASSSRGQEYYGYTF. The CDR3 DNA follows: TGCGCCAGCAGCTCGAGGGGGCAGGAATACTATGGCTACACCTTC.

This chain joins TRBV7-8 and TRBJ2-4; 12 bases line up with TRBD1. The J segment lost 5 bases and the V segment lost 5 bases, leaving 22 bases of the junction unmatched. This CDR3 is built from 21 residues. Germline-derived CDR1 and CDR2 are SGHVS and FQNEAQ. The CDR3 DNA reads TGTGCCAGCAGCGTCCGGGACAGGGGGCCTGGGGGAGAGCGGGAAGAAAACATTCAGTACTTC. It translates to CASSVRDRGPGGEREENIQYF.

J is TRBJ1-2 and V is TRBV21-1. TRBV21-1 is flagged as a pseudogene. The CDR3 has 15 residues. CDR3 loop: CASSTLPGPLYGYTF. CDR3 DNA: TGTGCCAGCAGCACCCTCCCGGGGCCCCTCTATGGCTACACCTTC.

The chain employs TRBV4-2 and TRBJ1-2, with 9 positions matching TRBD1. This CDR3 spans 14 amino acids. Germline lookup yields CDR1 LGHNA and CDR2 YNFKEQ. J gave up 8 bases and V 5 bases, and 9 bases lay outside the gene matches. CDR3 nucleotide sequence: TGTGCCAGCAGCACTACGACAGGGGGAAGCGGCTACACCTTC. Protein sequence: CASSTTTGGSGYTF.

The J gene is TRBJ2-5, the V gene TRBV7-9; no clear D. The CDR3 runs 13 residues. V was pared by 1 base and J by 2 bases, with 5 bases between. Per germline, CDR1 SEHNR and CDR2 FQNEAQ (reference sequence). The CDR3 loop reads CASSLVIQETQYF. CDR3 nucleotide sequence: TGTGCCAGCAGCTTAGTCATACAAGAGACCCAGTACTTC.

The chain uses TRBV5-1 and TRBJ2-5; TRBD1 or TRBD2 may be the D gene (5 bases each). V was trimmed by 5 bases and J by 1 base, leaving 12 bases between them. CDR1 and CDR2 from the germline V gene are SGHRS and YFSETQ. This CDR3 contains 14 residues. This CDR3 reads CASSPNGAQETQYF. The CDR3 DNA reads as TGCGCCAGCAGTCCAAACGGGGCCCAAGAGACCCAGTACTTC. Looking up the rest from reference TRBV5-1 and TRBJ2-5 gives the full variable domain: KAGVTQTPRYLIKTRGQQVTLSCSPISGHRSVSWYQQTPGQGLQFLFEYFSETQRNKGNFPGRFSGRQFSNSRSEMNVSTLELGDSALYLCASSPNGAQETQYFGPGTRLLVL.

J is TRBJ2-7 and V is TRBV7-8; 7 nucleotides align to TRBD1. Germline CDR1 is SGHVS and CDR2 is FQNEAQ. V dropped 0 bases and J dropped 2; count of bases not matched to a gene: 4. This CDR3 has 15 amino acids. The chain's CDR3 is CASSLAGDRAYEQYF. CDR3 DNA: TGTGCCAGCAGCTTAGCCGGCGACAGGGCCTACGAGCAGTACTTC.

This chain uses TRBV2 with TRBJ2-1; D possibly corresponds to TRBD2 (5 bases). Germline lookup yields CDR1 SNHLY and CDR2 FYNNEI. The CDR3 is made up of 17 amino acids. The V and J ends lost 3 bases and 0 bases respectively, with 15 bases between them. The CDR3 DNA is TGTGCCAGCAGTGAGATAGGACCGACTATCTCCTACAATGAGCAGTTCTTC. This gives the protein CASSEIGPTISYNEQFF.

CDR3 nucleotides: TGTGCCAGTAGGACCGTCCCATGGGCGGCAGATACGCAGTATTTT. Its translation: CASRTVPWAADTQYF. The chain carries TRBV19 and TRBJ2-3; no definite D call. The CDR3 sequence is 15 residues long. Deletions cut 6 bases from V and 4 bases from J, with 17 bases between. CDR1 is LNHDA and CDR2 is SQIVND in the germline V gene (reference sequence).

CDR3 in DNA: TGTGCCAGCAGTGGACTAGCGGGGGGGAGCTCCTACAATGAGCAGTTCTTC. It translates to CASSGLAGGSSYNEQFF. This sequence joins TRBV6-1 and TRBJ2-1; 14 positions agree with TRBD2. This CDR3 has 17 amino acids. V lost 4 bases and J lost 0; bases outside the gene matches: 2. Germline values: CDR1 MNHNS, CDR2 SASEGT.

This clone has only one observation. V gene TRBV29-1 combines with J gene TRBJ2-6, with 8 bases aligning to TRBD1. In germline, CDR1 is SQVTM, CDR2 ANQGSEA. V shed 3 bases and J 2 bases; nucleotides not matched to a gene: 6. The CDR3 is 16 residues long. DNA for the CDR3: TGCAGCGTTGACGGTCAGGGGGCTGCTGGGGCCAACGTCCTGACTTTC. It is translated as CSVDGQGAAGANVLTF.

The chain is built from TRBV5-6 and TRBJ2-2; 8 nucleotides agree with TRBD1. Losses at the gene ends were 5 bases for V and 2 bases for J; bases not matched to a gene: 5. Germline CDR1 is SGHDT and CDR2 is YYEEEE. The CDR3 length is 15 residues. The CDR3 region has the DNA TGTGCCAGCAGGTCGACAGGGGAAAACACCGGGGAGCTGTTTTTT. Encoded protein: CASRSTGENTGELFF.

The chain combines TRBV7-4 with TRBJ2-7, with D tentatively TRBD2 (7 bases). Looked up from germline, CDR1 is SGHVT and CDR2 is SQSDAQ. V shed 5 bases and J shed 6 bases, with 20 bases lying between them. CDR3 size: 15 residues. The DNA of the CDR3 is TGTGCCAGCAGCCAATGGGGGGGCTATCCATGCGAGCAGTACTTC. This translates into CASSQWGGYPCEQYF.

V gene TRBV4-2 combines with J gene TRBJ1-3, with 8 bases matching TRBD1. The junction had 2 bases not matched to a gene; V was cut back by 1 base and J by 0 bases. The CDR3 contains 16 residues. Germline values: CDR1 LGHNA, CDR2 YNFKEQ. CDR3 loop: CASSQGDRLSGNTIYF. The CDR3 DNA sequence: TGTGCCAGCAGCCAAGGGGACAGGCTCTCTGGAAACACCATATATTTT.

The chain links TRBV27 to TRBJ1-4; D possibly corresponds to TRBD1 (5 bases). CDR1 MNHEY and CDR2 SMNVEV come from the germline V gene (reference sequence). The V gene lost 6 bases and the J gene lost 5 bases, with 25 bases spanning the gap. There are 18 residues in the CDR3. In DNA, the CDR3 is TGTGCCAGCAGGCAAACTTGGGGGGTCCTAGGTCCAAATGAAAAACTGTTTTTT. It yields the protein CASRQTWGVLGPNEKLFF.

This rearrangement joins TRBV4-1 to TRBJ2-2; perhaps TRBD1 as D (5 bases). The germline gives CDR1 MGHRA, CDR2 YSYEKL. Trimming pared 2 bases from V and 5 bases from J, leaving 21 bases between. The CDR3 covers 18 residues. CDR3 region: CASSQLSLGASWTGELFF. The CDR3 DNA follows: TGCGCCAGCAGCCAACTCTCCCTAGGGGCTAGTTGGACCGGGGAGCTGTTTTTT.